This T cell receptor (beta chain) was obtained from a study of Ad26.COV2.S vaccination and SARS-CoV-2 variants. Overall study context: Ad26.COV2.S shots went into the muscle once or twice, 56 days apart.

Some clones are missing from TCRdb's copy, which holds only in-frame ones; the method was immunoSEQ multiplex PCR. This repertoire shows about half a million clones, roughly nine tenths found once; its top ten account for roughly 1.7%. Points on this clone: This CDR3 is also generated by other DNA sequences in the sample.

CDR1 SGHRS and CDR2 YFSETQ come from the germline V gene. The CDR3 has 13 amino acids. The V and J ends lost 0 bases and 2 bases respectively, with 6 bases between them. Treatment defined: around 19 received Ad26.COV2.S at low or high dose, single or two shots; 5 received placebo; per-sample allocation not given. Samples were taken on day 63 after the first vaccine or placebo injection. Cohort 1b enrolled adults aged 18-55 years in Boston. The material was peripheral blood, obtained in a trial of Ad26.COV2.S vaccine versus placebo. V is TRBV5-1 and J is TRBJ2-7; no clear D gene. The sequence derives from a person aged 18-65 years who received the Ad26.COV2.S COVID-19 vaccine or a placebo. The CDR3 sequence: CASSLAGTYEQYF. The CDR3 coding sequence is TGCGCCAGCAGCTTGGCCGGAACCTACGAGCAGTACTTC.